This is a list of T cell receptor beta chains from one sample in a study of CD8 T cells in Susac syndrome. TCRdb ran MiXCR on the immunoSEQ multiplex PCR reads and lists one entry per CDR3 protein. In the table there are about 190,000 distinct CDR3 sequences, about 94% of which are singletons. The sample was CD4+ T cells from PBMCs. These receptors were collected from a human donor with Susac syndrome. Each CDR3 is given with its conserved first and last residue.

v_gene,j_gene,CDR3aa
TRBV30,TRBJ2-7,CAWRNSGYEQYF
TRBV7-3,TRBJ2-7,CASSSFRGGPYEQYF
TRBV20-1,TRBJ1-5,CSARGRGVGNQPQHF
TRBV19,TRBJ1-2,CASSSGQGAFYGYTF
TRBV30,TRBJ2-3,CGLASGGAGDTQYF
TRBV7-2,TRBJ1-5,CASSLVGSDQPQHF
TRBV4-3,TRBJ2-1,CASSQNPYNEQFF
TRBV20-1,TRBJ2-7,CSASRGLEPYEQYF
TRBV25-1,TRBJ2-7,CASRQAGLAGAGSYEQYF
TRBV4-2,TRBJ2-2,CASSQSGTSEKGGELFF
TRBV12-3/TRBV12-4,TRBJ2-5,CASGGGWPQYF
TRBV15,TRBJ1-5,CATSRVEQVNQPQHF
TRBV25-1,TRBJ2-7,CASQGTGNYEQYF
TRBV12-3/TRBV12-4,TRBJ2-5,CASSSTTGRGQETQYF
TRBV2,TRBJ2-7,CASLGSYEQYF
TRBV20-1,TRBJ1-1,CSASLSMSGGTEAFF
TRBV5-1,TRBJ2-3,CASNLGHITDTQYF
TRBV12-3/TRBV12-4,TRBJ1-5,CASSLIGIQPQHF
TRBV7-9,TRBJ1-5,CASSPDRANQPQHF
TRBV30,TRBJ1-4,CAWGPGRSGEKLFF
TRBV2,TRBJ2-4,CASSGENIQYF
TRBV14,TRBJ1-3,CASSQSPVGGNTIYF
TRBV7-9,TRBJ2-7,CASSSTGGLLGEQYF
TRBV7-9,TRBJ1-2,CASTETAAYGYTF
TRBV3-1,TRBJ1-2,CASSQQGTGYTF
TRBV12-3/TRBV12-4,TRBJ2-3,CASSPGLAGNTDTQYF
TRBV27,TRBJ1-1,CASSSVGRAGRGTEAFF
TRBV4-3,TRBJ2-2,CASSQGAGYNTGELFF
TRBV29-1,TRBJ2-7,CSVDGGNSYEQYF
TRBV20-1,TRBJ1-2,CSATQQASLNYGYTF
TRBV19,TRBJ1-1,CASSMGQGFGTEAFF
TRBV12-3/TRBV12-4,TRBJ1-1,CASSYTGATFFF
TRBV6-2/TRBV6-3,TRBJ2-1,CASIQGGSYNEQFF
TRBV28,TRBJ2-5,CASTPSLGGETQYF
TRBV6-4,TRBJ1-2,CASSVETGVSDYTF
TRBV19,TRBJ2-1,CASSMGQGLGEQFF
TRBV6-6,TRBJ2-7,CASRDFDRSPYEQYF
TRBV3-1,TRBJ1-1,CASSQRNLNTEAFF
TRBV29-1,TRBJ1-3,CSALIGGSGNTIYF
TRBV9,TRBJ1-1,CASSVRQGGTEAFF
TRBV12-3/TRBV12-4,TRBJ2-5,CASSSGRGLQETQYF
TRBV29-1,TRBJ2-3,CSVEETGGTDTQYF
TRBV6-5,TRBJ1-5,CASSFRSDRVDQPQHF
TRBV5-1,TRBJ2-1,CASSLGLDLPNEQFF
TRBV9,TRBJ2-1,CASSRDRGLRGEQFF